A single sample is the source of the 10 T cell receptor beta chains below, sequenced in a study of post-analysis software for immune sequencing data. Notes on the study in general: The study found TRBV5-6, TRBV5-1 and TRBV20-1 among roughly 5 TRBV segments more frequent in patients than controls.

Their target antigens are unknown. Tagging with unique molecular identifiers was a feature of the TCR beta cDNA libraries. MiXCR was run by TCRdb on the PCR reads, yielding one entry per CDR3 protein. Of more than 450,000 distinct CDR3 sequences in the sample, about 44% were seen once. Sequenced sample: blood. The receptors were gathered from a girl between 10 and 17 years old with multiple sclerosis.

This clonotype was detected a few times. Mismatch with germline at one junction end may stem from a read error. V usage is TRBV3-1 and J usage is TRBJ2-3; perhaps TRBD1 as D (5 bases). CDR1 LGHDT and CDR2 YNNKEL come from the germline V gene (reference sequence). This CDR3 contains 14 residues. This CDR3 is CASTQQESTDTQYF. In DNA form, the CDR3 reads TGTGCCAGCACCCAACAGGAAAGCACAGATACGCAGTATTTT.

This clonotype is a singleton in its sample. V usage is TRBV20-1 and J usage is TRBJ1-1; 11 bases are a match to TRBD1. The junction had 8 bases not matched to a gene; V was cut back by 6 bases and J by 5 bases. CDR3 length equals 14 residues. The V gene's germline CDR1 is DFQATT and CDR2 SNEGSKA (reference sequence). CDR3 region: CSASLGQGVTEAFF. CDR3 coding DNA: TGCAGTGCGAGTTTGGGACAGGGGGTTACTGAAGCTTTCTTT.

The CDR3 spells CASSSGREWSDTQYF. The CDR3 nucleotides are TGTGCCAGCAGCTCGGGTCGGGAGTGGTCAGATACGCAGTATTTT. This chain uses TRBV7-2 with TRBJ2-3; D is possibly TRBD2 (6 bases). CDR3 size: 15 residues. Trimming removed 4 bases from V and 4 bases from J, with 15 bases in between. CDR1 is SGHTA and CDR2 is FQGNSA in the germline V gene.

This clonotype appeared a few times. CDR3 amino acids: CASSSGGPSTDTQYF. In DNA form, the CDR3 reads TGTGCCAGCAGCTCCGGGGGTCCTTCCACAGATACGCAGTATTTT. The chain has TRBV12-3 or TRBV12-4 and TRBJ2-3, with D perhaps matching TRBD2 (6 bases). V was shortened by 6 bases and J by 2 bases, with 15 bases between the two germline ends. This CDR3 is 15 amino acids long.

The CDR3 loop reads CASSLGSGGLVNEQFF. The CDR3 nucleotides are TGCGCCAGCAGCTTGGGAAGCGGGGGGCTCGTCAATGAGCAGTTCTTC. The rearrangement joins TRBV5-1 to TRBJ2-1; 9 bases line up with TRBD2. Germline CDR1 reads SGHRS; CDR2 reads YFSETQ. With 0 bases clipped from V and 6 bases from J, the junction kept 7 bases outside the gene matches. This CDR3 is 16 amino acids long.

This clonotype was counted only a few times. The rearrangement joins TRBV6-4 to TRBJ1-5; no clear D gene. This CDR3 is built from 12 residues. Germline-derived CDR1 and CDR2 are MRHNA and SNTAGT. Trimming removed 3 bases at V and 5 bases at J, with 5 bases between. CDR3 region: CASSDEYQPQHF. The CDR3, as DNA: TGTGCCAGCAGTGATGAGTATCAGCCCCAGCATTTT.

In this sample, this clonotype turned up many times. V gene TRBV6-6 combines with J gene TRBJ2-3, with 11 bases identical to TRBD2. Germline loops: CDR1 MNHNY, CDR2 SVGAGI (reference sequence). V gave up 4 bases and J gave up 4 bases; unmatched junction bases: 1. The CDR3 is made up of 14 amino acids. CDR3 nucleotides: TGTGCCAGCAGTTTACTAGCGGGAGCAGATACGCAGTATTTT. Translating it yields CASSLLAGADTQYF.

This clonotype occurred a few times. The chain couples TRBV12-3 or TRBV12-4 to TRBJ2-3; the D gene is possibly TRBD1 (5 bases). CDR3 size: 17 residues. V was pared by 4 bases and J by 3 bases, with 20 bases between. CDR3 coding DNA: TGTGCCAGCAGTTCCGACACCTTTGGGGCCTTTACAGATACGCAGTATTTT. It specifies CASSSDTFGAFTDTQYF.

The chain joins TRBV20-1 to TRBJ2-6; possibly TRBD1 for D (6 bases). The CDR3 is 13 amino acids. Trimming took 8 bases from V and 0 from J, leaving 8 bases between them. The germline V gene has CDR1 DFQATT and CDR2 SNEGSKA (reference sequence). The CDR3 reads CSIRGSGANVLTF. The CDR3 DNA sequence: TGCAGTATCAGGGGCTCTGGGGCCAACGTCCTGACTTTC.

The chain has TRBV9 and TRBJ2-1, with unresolved D. The ends were cut back, 1 base at V and 11 bases at J, with 10 bases in the middle. The CDR3 runs 12 residues. Germline V gene data show CDR1 as SGDLS and CDR2 as YYNGEE. The CDR3 here is CASSVIDGQQFF. For the CDR3, the DNA is TGTGCCAGCAGCGTAATAGATGGGCAGCAGTTCTTC.